Following are 10 T cell receptor beta chains from one sample sequenced in a study of T cells expressing NK-cell markers. TCRdb re-called the 5' RACE reads and gives one entry per CDR3 protein, without DNA. In all, the sample yields 500,000 to 600,000 distinct CDR3 sequences. Sequencing was done on a sample of blood T cells: a sorted CD56 or NKG2C T cell subset, CD4+ or CD8+ T cells, or bulk PBMC T cells (not recorded which). These receptors all come from a man between 18 and 29 years old in good health.

The V and J genes are TRBV27 and TRBJ2-7; TCRdb reports TRBD1, a call that lacks DNA to check it against. This CDR3 contains 15 residues. In germline, CDR1 is MNHEY, CDR2 SMNVEV (reference sequence). This CDR3 reads CASSLSGAGYYEQYF.

The chain uses TRBV20-1 and TRBJ2-1. Germline V CDR1 and CDR2: DFQATT, SNEGSKA (reference sequence). The CDR3 is 13 amino acids. The CDR3 sequence: CSARDRGDYEQFF.

V gene TRBV29-1 combines with J gene TRBJ2-3. CDR1 is SQVTM, CDR2 ANQGSEA, per germline. The CDR3 sequence is 13 residues long. The chain's CDR3 is CSVDNRMGDTQYF.

The chain uses TRBV6-1 and TRBJ1-3; no DNA is available, so the TRBD1 call from TCRdb remains unchecked. The CDR3 extends over 17 amino acids. The germline V gene has CDR1 MNHNS and CDR2 SASEGT. CDR3 sequence reads: CASGRTDSKSSGNTIYF.

The chain combines TRBV5-1 with TRBJ2-7; absent DNA, TCRdb's TRBD2 call cannot be checked. The CDR3 has 17 amino acids. Germline loops: CDR1 SGHRS, CDR2 YFSETQ. The CDR3 spells CASSPNFRAHSSYEQYF.

The V gene is TRBV18, the J gene TRBJ2-5. The germline V gene has CDR1 KGHSH and CDR2 LQKENI. The CDR3 length is 16 residues. CDR3 sequence: CASSPPIPDYQETQYF.

The chain recombines TRBV7-2 with TRBJ2-5. Germline V gene sequence: CDR1 SGHTA, CDR2 FQGNSA. The CDR3 has 15 amino acids. This CDR3 is CASSFRWGVQETQYF.

The chain has TRBV7-9 and TRBJ2-1; the TRBD2 assignment by TCRdb is unverifiable without DNA. This CDR3 is 13 amino acids long. Germline CDR1 is SEHNR and CDR2 is FQNEAQ (reference sequence). CDR3 sequence: CASSLAQSDLGFF. Drawing the rest from reference TRBV7-9 and TRBJ2-1, the complete variable domain is DTGVSQNPRHKITKRGQNVTFRCDPISEHNRLYWYRQTLGQGPEFLTYFQNEAQLEKSRLLSDRFSAERPKGSFSTLEIQRTEQGDSAMYLCASSLAQSDLGFFGPGTRLTVL.

This CDR3 reads CASSLIPVAEAFF. The rearrangement links TRBV11-2 to TRBJ1-1; lacking DNA, the TRBD1 call made by TCRdb goes unchecked. The CDR3 has 13 residues. CDR1 is SGHAT, CDR2 FQNNGV, per germline. Full variable domain (rest looked up from reference TRBV11-2 and TRBJ1-1): EAGVAQSPRYKIIEKRQSVAFWCNPISGHATLYWYQQILGQGPKLLIQFQNNGVVDDSQLPKDRFSAERLKGVDSTLKIQPAKLEDSAVYLCASSLIPVAEAFFGQGTRLTVV.

The rearrangement links TRBV28 to TRBJ2-5; TCRdb proposes TRBD1, but this gene call is untestable without DNA. This CDR3 contains 11 residues. Germline CDR1 MDHEN, CDR2 SYDVKM. The CDR3 sequence is CVVQGQETQYF.